One and the same sample provided the 22 T cell receptor beta chains below, sequenced in a study of shared clonotypes between healthy human individuals (dated by TCRdb to 2020 to 2021). The library was generated by the immunoSEQ multiplex PCR assay. What TCRdb holds here is the immuneACCESS table cut down to in-frame rearrangements. Part of the clones is not present; checked against another copy, under half of the missing clones reflect an unresolved V gene, and the others are unexplained. The sample table contains some 2,000,000 clones; only one count was recorded for roughly 95% of them. The top ten clones comprise 0.85% to 1.2% of the sample. CD8 naive samples were CD45RO-negative cells positively selected for CCR7, giving a CD45RA+CCR7+ population that excluded TemRA cells. Sequencing was done on a sample of naive CD8+ T cells sorted from blood. The label giving this sample's cell subset or site can be read as: CD45RA+CCR7+. The receptors stem from a man between 18 and 35 years old in good health.

The rearrangement links TRBV4-1 to TRBJ2-7; 10 nucleotides line up with TRBD2. Germline-derived CDR1 and CDR2 are MGHRA and YSYEKL. CDR3 length: 15 amino acids. Losses at the gene ends were 3 bases for V and 1 base for J; bases not matched to a gene: 3. CDR3 nucleotide sequence: TGCGCCAGCAGCCAGCTTAGCGGGGGGTCCTACGAGCAGTACTTC. Translated: CASSQLSGGSYEQYF.

The rearrangement joins TRBV2 to TRBJ2-1, with TRBD2 matching over 7 bases. The V and J ends lost 8 bases and 0 bases, in that order; junction bases with no gene match: 4. Germline V CDR1 and CDR2: SNHLY, FYNNEI. This CDR3 is 14 amino acids long. The CDR3 spells CASAGLDSYNEQFF. In nucleotides, the CDR3 is TGTGCCAGCGCCGGACTAGACTCCTACAATGAGCAGTTCTTC.

This chain links TRBV4-1 with TRBJ1-5; TRBD1 might be the D (5 bases). The V gene's germline CDR1 is MGHRA and CDR2 YSYEKL. The V gene lost 0 bases and the J gene lost 4 bases, with 10 bases spanning the gap. This CDR3 has 15 residues. CDR3 amino acids: CASSQDMGPNQPQHF. The CDR3 region has the DNA TGCGCCAGCAGCCAAGATATGGGGCCGAATCAGCCCCAGCATTTT.

Of note for this clone: This CDR3 is also generated by other DNA sequences in the sample. The chain couples TRBV7-9 to TRBJ2-2; D gene ambiguous. V lost 3 bases to trimming and J lost 0 bases, with 2 bases between them. This CDR3 has 13 amino acids. The germline V gene has CDR1 SEHNR and CDR2 FQNEAQ (reference sequence). The CDR3 is CASSFPNTGELFF. In DNA form, the CDR3 reads TGTGCCAGCAGCTTTCCGAACACCGGGGAGCTGTTTTTT.

V usage is TRBV6-6 and J usage is TRBJ2-1; 7 bases align to TRBD2. The CDR3 is 15 amino acids. The V segment lost 5 bases and the J segment 2 bases; nucleotides outside the gene matches: 6. Germline V CDR1 and CDR2: MNHNY, SVGAGI (reference sequence). In nucleotides, the CDR3 is TGTGCCAGCAGTGGTAGCGGGCCAACCTACAATGAGCAGTTCTTC. It specifies CASSGSGPTYNEQFF.

Written as DNA, the CDR3 is TGCGCCAGCAGCCAAGTCATAGCAGCAGAAGACTACAATGAGCAGTTCTTC. This encodes CASSQVIAAEDYNEQFF. The chain is built from TRBV4-3 and TRBJ2-1; D gene ambiguous. The CDR3 is 17 residues long. Germline loops: CDR1 LGHNA, CDR2 YSLEER. V gave up 1 base and J gave up 3 bases, with 16 bases separating them.

V is TRBV30 and J is TRBJ2-1; 10 positions agree with TRBD1. With V trimmed by 3 bases and J by 5 bases, 4 bases remained unmatched. Germline V CDR1 and CDR2: GTSNPN, SVGIG (reference sequence). This CDR3 spans 14 amino acids. CDR3 sequence: CAWSTGTGDNEQFF. The CDR3 DNA is TGTGCCTGGAGCACCGGGACAGGGGACAATGAGCAGTTCTTC.

The chain is built from TRBV7-9 and TRBJ2-7, with 10 bases that match TRBD1. The V gene's germline CDR1 is SEHNR and CDR2 FQNEAQ (reference sequence). This CDR3 has 14 amino acids. V trimming: 6 bases; J trimming: 5 bases; junction bases outside the gene matches: 7. The CDR3 region is CASRKGQGSDEQYF. The CDR3 DNA is TGTGCCAGCAGAAAGGGACAGGGGAGCGACGAGCAGTACTTC. The full variable domain, in which reference TRBV7-9 and TRBJ2-7 provide the parts outside the CDR3, is DTGVSQNPRHKITKRGQNVTFRCDPISEHNRLYWYRQTLGQGPEFLTYFQNEAQLEKSRLLSDRFSAERPKGSFSTLEIQRTEQGDSAMYLCASRKGQGSDEQYFGPGTRLTVT.

With respect to this clone: Other nucleotide sequences from this sample produce the same CDR3. The chain employs TRBV28 and TRBJ1-5; the D gene is possibly TRBD1 (6 bases). Between the trimmed V and J ends, which lost 2 bases and 3 bases, there was a span of 8 bases. This CDR3 region has 14 residues. The germline gives CDR1 MDHEN, CDR2 SYDVKM. CDR3 sequence: CASSLGGANQPQHF. In DNA form, the CDR3 reads TGTGCCAGCAGTTTAGGGGGCGCCAATCAGCCCCAGCATTTT.

This clone is a singleton in its sample. The DNA for the CDR3 is TGCGCCAGCAGTGATCGAACTCAAACGTCAGGGGATGGGTCCTACGAGCAGTACTTC. Its translation is CASSDRTQTSGDGSYEQYF. The V call is TRBV10-1, the J call TRBJ2-7; D is perhaps TRBD1 (6 bases). V was pared by 3 bases and J by 1 base, with 25 bases between. The germline gives CDR1 WNHNN, CDR2 SYGVQD (reference sequence). This CDR3 has 19 amino acids.

This chain uses TRBV29-1 with TRBJ1-2; tentatively, D is TRBD1 (6 bases). The germline CDR1 and CDR2 sequences are SQVTM and ANQGSEA. V lost 0 bases and J lost 0, with 14 bases in between. CDR3 length equals 16 residues. The CDR3 loop is CSVEDSGATPNYGYTF. DNA of the CDR3: TGCAGCGTTGAAGATTCGGGGGCGACCCCTAACTATGGCTACACCTTC.

This chain links TRBV14 with TRBJ2-1, with D perhaps matching TRBD2 (6 bases). The germline V gene has CDR1 SGHDN and CDR2 FVKESK. CDR3 size: 12 residues. V lost 4 bases and J 6 bases, leaving 7 bases between the germline ends. CDR3 amino acids: CASSPGVNEQFF. The DNA for the CDR3 is TGTGCCAGCAGCCCGGGAGTCAATGAGCAGTTCTTC.

V usage is TRBV7-9 and J usage is TRBJ2-2, with 7 bases that match TRBD1. Germline V gene sequence: CDR1 SEHNR, CDR2 FQNEAQ (reference sequence). This CDR3 has 13 amino acids. V dropped 4 bases and J dropped 7; count of bases not matched to a gene: 3. The DNA of the CDR3 is TGTGCCAGCAGCTATACAGGGGACGGGGAGCTGTTTTTT. Amino acids: CASSYTGDGELFF.

On this clone: Other DNA sequences from this sample encode an identical CDR3 as well. The chain employs TRBV5-4 and TRBJ1-1; D not resolved. V lost 2 bases and J 0 bases, leaving 5 bases between the germline ends. This CDR3 has 13 residues. Looked up from germline, CDR1 is SGHNT and CDR2 is YYREEE (reference sequence). The CDR3 DNA sequence: TGTGCCAGCAGCTTCGGGCTGAACACTGAAGCTTTCTTT. Residues: CASSFGLNTEAFF. Complete variable domain (other parts from reference TRBV5-4 and TRBJ1-1): ETGVTQSPTHLIKTRGQQVTLRCSSQSGHNTVSWYQQALGQGPQFIFQYYREEENGRGNFPPRFSGLQFPNYSSELNVNALELDDSALYLCASSFGLNTEAFFGQGTRLTVV.

In the case of this clone: At one end, the junction sequence differs from germline, possibly due to a read error. The chain couples TRBV7-9 to TRBJ2-7; the D gene is possibly TRBD2 (5 bases). The CDR3 loop spans 14 amino acids. Germline values: CDR1 SEHNR, CDR2 FQNEAQ (reference sequence). For the CDR3, the DNA is TGTGCCACCAGCGCTTCGCCGAGGGTAGGCGAGCAGTACTTC. Encoded protein: CATSASPRVGEQYF.

This clone occurred once. The sample has other DNA sequences that encode this CDR3 too. The CDR3 DNA reads as TGCGCCAGCAGCCAAGAACCTACGTCCTACGAGCAGTACTTC. It is translated as CASSQEPTSYEQYF. V and J are TRBV4-1 and TRBJ2-7; no reliable D call. Trimming took off 0 bases at V and 1 base at J, with 7 bases between the two ends. CDR3 length equals 14 residues. The germline CDR1 and CDR2 sequences are MGHRA and YSYEKL.

This sequence joins TRBV29-1 and TRBJ2-7; 7 bases align to TRBD1. Germline V CDR1 and CDR2: SQVTM, ANQGSEA. The trim removed 5 bases at V and 3 bases at J, leaving 13 bases unmatched. The CDR3 is 15 amino acids. The CDR3 region is CSVLTGDSLNYEQYF. The CDR3 DNA sequence: TGCAGCGTTCTTACCGGGGACAGTTTAAACTACGAGCAGTACTTC.

The chain is built from TRBV14 and TRBJ1-1; no clear D gene. From germline, CDR1 is SGHDN and CDR2 FVKESK. V lost 6 bases to trimming and J lost 5 bases, with 13 bases between them. The CDR3 is made up of 13 amino acids. The CDR3, as DNA: TGTGCCAGCAGGCCCTACGGGGTTACTGAAGCTTTCTTT. Translation: CASRPYGVTEAFF.

This chain links TRBV4-1 with TRBJ2-7; D is ambiguous. The CDR3 consists of 15 residues. The V gene's germline CDR1 is MGHRA and CDR2 YSYEKL. V shed 3 bases and J shed 3 bases, with 15 bases lying between them. The CDR3 DNA sequence: TGCGCCAGCAGCCAGGCCCAAACGGTAATCTACGAGCAGTACTTC. Translation gives CASSQAQTVIYEQYF.

The V and J genes are TRBV4-2 and TRBJ2-1; no firm D call. CDR1 and CDR2 (germline): LGHNA, YNFKEQ. The CDR3 has 16 amino acids. Trimming took 4 bases from V and 4 from J, leaving 17 bases between them. CDR3 bases: TGTGCCAGCAGCCTTGTCGAGCACAGCAAATACAATGAGCAGTTCTTC. Amino acid sequence: CASSLVEHSKYNEQFF.

The table lists this clone with a few counts. The sample carries other DNA sequences with the same CDR3. The chain links TRBV7-9 to TRBJ2-7; D perhaps matches TRBD2 (5 bases). Looked up from germline, CDR1 is SEHNR and CDR2 is FQNEAQ (reference sequence). The CDR3 loop spans 12 amino acids. V was cut by 3 bases and J by 4 bases, with 7 bases left in between. CDR3 residues: CASSLGSYEQYF. The CDR3 nucleotides are TGTGCCAGCAGCTTGGGGAGTTACGAGCAGTACTTC.

The V and J genes are TRBV7-9 and TRBJ1-2; the D gene is possibly TRBD1 (6 bases). The germline CDR1 and CDR2 sequences are SEHNR and FQNEAQ (reference sequence). Trimming took off 6 bases at V and 6 bases at J, with 17 bases between the two ends. The CDR3 runs to 14 residues. CDR3 protein: CASRVLRGDDGYTF. DNA of the CDR3: TGTGCCAGCAGGGTTCTGAGGGGGGATGATGGCTACACCTTC.